This TCR beta chain was found in a study of T cells after yellow fever vaccination. Study results and limitations: A faster peak, day 5 versus 15, was reached by the weaker secondary response.

From germline, CDR1 is SGHVS and CDR2 FQNEAQ. V lost 1 base, J lost 2 bases, and 7 bases lay in between. The CDR3 is made up of 14 amino acids. TCRdb analysed the 5' RACE reads with MiXCR anew, one entry per CDR3 protein. The sample holds 350,000 to 450,000 distinct CDR3 sequences; roughly 6.1% are singletons and the top ten take approximately 16%. With regard to this clonotype: What it recognizes is unknown.

The gene calls are TRBV7-8 and TRBJ2-3; the D gene could be TRBD1 or TRBD2 (5 bases each). Sequenced material: PBMCs, taken 5 days after the yellow fever booster vaccination. The TCR sequence derives from a man aged 25 to 45 who received the YFV17D yellow fever vaccine. This CDR3 is CASSLDGTTDTQYF. The CDR3, as DNA: TGTGCCAGCAGCTTAGACGGGACCACAGATACGCAGTATTTT.